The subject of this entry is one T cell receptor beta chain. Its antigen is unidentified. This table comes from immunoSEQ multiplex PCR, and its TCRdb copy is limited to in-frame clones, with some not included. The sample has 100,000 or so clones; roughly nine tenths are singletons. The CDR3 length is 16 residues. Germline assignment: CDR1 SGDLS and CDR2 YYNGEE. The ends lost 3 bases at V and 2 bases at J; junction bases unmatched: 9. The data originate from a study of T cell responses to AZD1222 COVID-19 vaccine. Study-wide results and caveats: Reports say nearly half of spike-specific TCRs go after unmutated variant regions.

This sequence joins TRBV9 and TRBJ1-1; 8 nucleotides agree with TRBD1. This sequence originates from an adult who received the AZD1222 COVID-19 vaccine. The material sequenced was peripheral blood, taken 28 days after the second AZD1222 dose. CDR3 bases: TGTGCCAGCAGCGCCTCAGGGGGCCCTATAAACACTGAAGCTTTCTTT. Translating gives CASSASGGPINTEAFF.